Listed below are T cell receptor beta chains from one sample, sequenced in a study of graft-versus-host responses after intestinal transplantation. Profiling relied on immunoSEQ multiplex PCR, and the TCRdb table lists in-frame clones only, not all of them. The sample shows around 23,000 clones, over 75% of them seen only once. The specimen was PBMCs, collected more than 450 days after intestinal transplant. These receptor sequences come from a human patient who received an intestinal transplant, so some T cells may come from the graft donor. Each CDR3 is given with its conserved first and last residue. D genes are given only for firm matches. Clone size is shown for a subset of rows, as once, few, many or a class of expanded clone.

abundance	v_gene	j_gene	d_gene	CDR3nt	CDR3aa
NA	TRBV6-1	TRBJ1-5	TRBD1	TGTGCCAGCTCAAAGGACAGGGTCGCTACCCAGCCCCAGCATTTT	CASSKDRVATQPQHF
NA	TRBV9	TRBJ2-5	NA	TGTGCCAGCAGTCCCAAGGGGGGGCTTTATGAGACCCAGTACTTC	CASSPKGGLYETQYF
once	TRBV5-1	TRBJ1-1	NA	TGCGCCAGCAGCTTGGCCGGTCGAGGAGACACTGAAGCTTTCTTT	CASSLAGRGDTEAFF
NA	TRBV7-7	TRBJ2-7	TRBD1	TGTGCTAGCAGCTTCCGCAGGGGGCCCCCCTACGAGCAGTACTTC	CASSFRRGPPYEQYF
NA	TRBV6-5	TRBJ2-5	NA	TGTGCCAGCAGTGACCGGGACTTTTGGGAGACCCAGTACTTC	CASSDRDFWETQYF
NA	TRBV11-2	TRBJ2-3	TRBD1	TGTGCCAGCAGCTTAATCTGGGACAGGGGGCGTGGGGCAGATACGCAGTATTTT	CASSLIWDRGRGADTQYF
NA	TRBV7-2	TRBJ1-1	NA	TGTGCCAGCAGCTTAGGACAGAACACTGAAGCTTTCTTT	CASSLGQNTEAFF
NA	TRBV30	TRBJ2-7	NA	TGTGCCTGGAGTGTACTGCGGGTGTCTCCCTACGAGCAGTACTTC	CAWSVLRVSPYEQYF
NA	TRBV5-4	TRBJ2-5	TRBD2	TGTGCCAGCAGCTCTAGCGGGGAAGAGACCCAGTACTTC	CASSSSGEETQYF
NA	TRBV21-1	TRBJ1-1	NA	TGTGCCAGCAGCACTAGAAGAGGGGCCCGAAACACTGAAGCTTTCTTT	CASSTRRGARNTEAFF
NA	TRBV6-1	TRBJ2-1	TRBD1	TGTGCCAGCAGTCGGACAGGGTACAATGAGCAGTTCTTC	CASSRTGYNEQFF
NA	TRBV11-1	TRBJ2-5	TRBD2	TGTGCCAGCAGCTCCTGGACTAGTGAAGAGACCCAGTACTTC	CASSSWTSEETQYF
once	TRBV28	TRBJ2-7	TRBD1	TGTGCCAGCAGTTTCGGCAGGGGGTCTTACGAGCAGTACTTC	CASSFGRGSYEQYF
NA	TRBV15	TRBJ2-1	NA	TGTGCCACCAGCAGAGGGGGCCTGCCCTACAATGAGCAGTTCTTC	CATSRGGLPYNEQFF
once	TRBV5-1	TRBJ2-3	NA	TGCGCCAGCATTCGGACAGCGTTAAGAGAGGGAGATACGCAGTATTTT	CASIRTALREGDTQYF
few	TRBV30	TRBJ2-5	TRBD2	TGTGCCTGGAGTTTTTGGCGGACTAGCGGTCAAGAGACCCAGTACTTC	CAWSFWRTSGQETQYF
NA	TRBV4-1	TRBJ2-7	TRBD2	TGCGCCAGCAGCCAAGGTTCGGGACTAGCGGTACTCACCTACGAGCAGTACTTC	CASSQGSGLAVLTYEQYF